Listed below are T cell receptor beta chains from one sample, sequenced in a study of persistence of HIV-infected CD4 T cells. Their recognized antigens are unknown. Sequencing was performed with immunoSEQ multiplex PCR; in TCRdb, only in-frame clones are kept and a portion is missing. This sample has tens of thousands of clones; roughly 90% occur once, and the top ten carry about 1.3%. The sequences come from CD4+ T cells sorted from PBMCs after roughly 18-hour stimulation, collected from a patient who received antiretroviral therapy. These receptors came from an adult man with HIV who was CMV-seropositive. The CDR3 runs from the conserved cysteine through the conserved F or W.

CDR3 protein: CASRRLRDPLYEQYF; J gene: TRBJ2-7; V gene: TRBV28
CDR3 protein: CASSYSTTVYGYTF; J gene: TRBJ1-2; V gene: TRBV6-5
CDR3 protein: CASSIVYNEQFF; J gene: TRBJ2-1; V gene: TRBV19
CDR3 protein: CAISESRVGGPYEQYF; J gene: TRBJ2-7; V gene: TRBV10-3
CDR3 protein: CASSSRRGNTEAFF; J gene: TRBJ1-1; V gene: TRBV11-1
CDR3 protein: CASSLGTSGSFTDTQYF; J gene: TRBJ2-3; V gene: TRBV18
CDR3 protein: CASSGDYGYTF; J gene: TRBJ1-2; V gene: TRBV18
CDR3 protein: CASAPGQGALSGGYTF; J gene: TRBJ1-2; V gene: TRBV4-1
CDR3 protein: CASSPFPEAEAFF; J gene: TRBJ1-1; V gene: TRBV18
CDR3 protein: CASSLLGSEGYTF; J gene: TRBJ1-2; V gene: TRBV7-9
CDR3 protein: CASRPRAYTEAFF; J gene: TRBJ1-1; V gene: TRBV6-5
CDR3 protein: CASSSRWEQYF; J gene: TRBJ2-7; V gene: TRBV27
CDR3 protein: CASSQVSSGRPQETQYF; J gene: TRBJ2-5; V gene: TRBV4-1
CDR3 protein: CASSFGAYEQYF; J gene: TRBJ2-7; V gene: TRBV5-5
CDR3 protein: CASSLRGTGELFF; J gene: TRBJ2-2; V gene: TRBV12-3/TRBV12-4
CDR3 protein: CASSDRVNTEAFF; J gene: TRBJ1-1; V gene: TRBV19
CDR3 protein: CASSQDGEGEKGEKLFF; J gene: TRBJ1-4; V gene: TRBV4-2
CDR3 protein: CASSADRGPYNEQFF; J gene: TRBJ2-1; V gene: TRBV11-3
CDR3 protein: CASSPRTDKNIQYF; J gene: TRBJ2-4; V gene: TRBV14
CDR3 protein: CASSVSGTLVGNTIYF; J gene: TRBJ1-3; V gene: TRBV7-2
CDR3 protein: CASSLDSSSSYNEQFF; J gene: TRBJ2-1; V gene: TRBV11-3
CDR3 protein: CASSPRQGTYNEQFF; J gene: TRBJ2-1; V gene: TRBV18
CDR3 protein: CASSSGTSVRTGELFF; J gene: TRBJ2-2; V gene: TRBV19
CDR3 protein: CAISGGTDYGYTF; J gene: TRBJ1-2; V gene: TRBV10-3
CDR3 protein: CASSQDTGTSGSTDTQYF; J gene: TRBJ2-3; V gene: TRBV4-2
CDR3 protein: CASSPGLNQPQHF; J gene: TRBJ1-5; V gene: TRBV18
CDR3 protein: CASSRDRGTEAFF; J gene: TRBJ1-1; V gene: TRBV6-5
CDR3 protein: CASSSPQRANTEAFF; J gene: TRBJ1-1; V gene: TRBV7-8
CDR3 protein: CASSRDNRPPGELFF; J gene: TRBJ2-2; V gene: TRBV25-1
CDR3 protein: CASTSQGTSYEQYF; J gene: TRBJ2-7; V gene: TRBV2
CDR3 protein: CASNRDIYQPQHF; J gene: TRBJ1-5; V gene: TRBV6-5
CDR3 protein: CASSDPTSFNEKLFF; J gene: TRBJ1-4; V gene: TRBV25-1
CDR3 protein: CAWSAPGLAGGSYEQYF; J gene: TRBJ2-7; V gene: TRBV30
CDR3 protein: CASSKGHGSYEQYF; J gene: TRBJ2-7; V gene: TRBV6-5
CDR3 protein: CASSYRDRSYEQYF; J gene: TRBJ2-7; V gene: TRBV6-5
CDR3 protein: CASSPSSGANVLTF; J gene: TRBJ2-6; V gene: TRBV7-2
CDR3 protein: CASSQEGAGQYGYTF; J gene: TRBJ1-2; V gene: TRBV4-2
CDR3 protein: CASSKQGGTEAFF; J gene: TRBJ1-1; V gene: TRBV6-5
CDR3 protein: CASSPRGDTEAFF; J gene: TRBJ1-1; V gene: TRBV18
CDR3 protein: CSVRTTFTDTQYF; J gene: TRBJ2-3; V gene: TRBV29-1
CDR3 protein: CASSVGKGQETQYF; J gene: TRBJ2-5; V gene: TRBV9
CDR3 protein: CASTQRGADGVSLRETQYF; J gene: TRBJ2-5; V gene: TRBV11-2
CDR3 protein: CATRTGSGANVLTF; J gene: TRBJ2-6; V gene: TRBV25-1
CDR3 protein: CASSPPGSQGGYEQYF; J gene: TRBJ2-7; V gene: TRBV18
CDR3 protein: CASSYIREQYF; J gene: TRBJ2-7; V gene: TRBV18
CDR3 protein: CAASRAENEKLFF; J gene: TRBJ1-4; V gene: TRBV6-5
CDR3 protein: CASSDERSYEQYF; J gene: TRBJ2-7; V gene: TRBV9
CDR3 protein: CASSERLLAFF; J gene: TRBJ1-1; V gene: TRBV6-1
CDR3 protein: CASSLYSRVYNSPLHF; J gene: TRBJ1-6; V gene: TRBV27
CDR3 protein: CASQWNLLNQPQHF; J gene: TRBJ1-5; V gene: TRBV19
CDR3 protein: CASSLLRGGENSPLHF; J gene: TRBJ1-6; V gene: TRBV27
CDR3 protein: CASSPPGGAVNTEAFF; J gene: TRBJ1-1; V gene: TRBV9
CDR3 protein: CASSQDWTGGRGAGELFF; J gene: TRBJ2-2; V gene: TRBV4-3
CDR3 protein: CAWSVDSGDFFPLSGELFF; J gene: TRBJ2-2; V gene: TRBV30
CDR3 protein: CASSHKGLSGANVLTF; J gene: TRBJ2-6; V gene: TRBV14
CDR3 protein: CASSLSRGQGSPLHF; J gene: TRBJ1-6; V gene: TRBV5-8
CDR3 protein: CAWSVRGAQETQYF; J gene: TRBJ2-5; V gene: TRBV30